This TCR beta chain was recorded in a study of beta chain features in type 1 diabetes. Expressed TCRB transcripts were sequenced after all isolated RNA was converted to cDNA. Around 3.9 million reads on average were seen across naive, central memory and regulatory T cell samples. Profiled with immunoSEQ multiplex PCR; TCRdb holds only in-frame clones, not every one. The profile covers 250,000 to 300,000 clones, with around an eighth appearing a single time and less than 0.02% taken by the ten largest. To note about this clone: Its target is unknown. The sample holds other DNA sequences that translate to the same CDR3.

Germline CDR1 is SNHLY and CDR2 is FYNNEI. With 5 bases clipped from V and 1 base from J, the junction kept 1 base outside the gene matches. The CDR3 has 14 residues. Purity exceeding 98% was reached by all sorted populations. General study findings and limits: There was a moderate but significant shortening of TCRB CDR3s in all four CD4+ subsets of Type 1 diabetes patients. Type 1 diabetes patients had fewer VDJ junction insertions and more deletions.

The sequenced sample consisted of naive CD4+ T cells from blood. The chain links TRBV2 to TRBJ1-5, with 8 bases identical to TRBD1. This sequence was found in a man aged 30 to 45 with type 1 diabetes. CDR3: CASSQGASNQPQHF. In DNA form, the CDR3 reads TGTGCCAGCAGTCAGGGGGCAAGCAATCAGCCCCAGCATTTT.